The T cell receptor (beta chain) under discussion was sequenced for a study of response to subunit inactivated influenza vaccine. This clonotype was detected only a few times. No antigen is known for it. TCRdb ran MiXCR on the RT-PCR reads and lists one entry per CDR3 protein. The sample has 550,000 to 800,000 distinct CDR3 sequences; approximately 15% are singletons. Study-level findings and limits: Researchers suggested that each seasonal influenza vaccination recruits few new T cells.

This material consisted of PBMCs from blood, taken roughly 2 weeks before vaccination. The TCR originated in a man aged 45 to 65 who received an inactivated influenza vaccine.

In DNA, the CDR3 is TGCGCCAGCAGCCAAGTAGGGAAGGGTTTGACTGAAGCTTTCTTT. Translated, it gives CASSQVGKGLTEAFF. The rearrangement links TRBV4-1 to TRBJ1-1, with D uncertain. V lost 1 base to trimming and J lost 5 bases, with 14 bases between them. CDR3 length equals 15 residues. Germline CDR1 reads MGHRA; CDR2 reads YSYEKL.